This passage covers 25 T cell receptor beta chains from one sample sequenced in a study of identical twins. TCRdb reanalysed the 5' RACE reads using MiXCR and keeps one entry per CDR3 protein. The data show approximately 550,000 distinct CDR3 sequences, 20% to 25% seen once. These data were likewise used in another study, on yellow fever vaccine responses in identical twins.

Sequences were obtained from CD4+ T cells sorted from blood. These receptors all come from a woman younger than 30 in good health.

This chain joins TRBV7-2 and TRBJ2-3, with 10 bases aligning to TRBD2. The germline CDR1 and CDR2 sequences are SGHTA and FQGNSA. The CDR3 is 15 residues long. Trimming took 3 bases from V and 4 from J; bases not matched to a gene: 4. The CDR3 here is CASSFTSGIPDTQYF. The CDR3 nucleotides are TGTGCCAGCAGCTTTACTAGCGGGATACCAGATACGCAGTATTTT.

This clonotype was picked up a small number of times. The chain is built from TRBV12-3 or TRBV12-4 and TRBJ1-4; D gene uncertain. There are 14 residues in the CDR3. With 0 bases removed from V and 7 bases from J, the gap between germline ends came to 9 bases. The CDR3 loop reads CASSLAPLGEKLFF. CDR3 DNA sequence: TGTGCCAGCAGTTTAGCGCCCCTGGGTGAAAAACTGTTTTTT.

The sample holds a few counts of this clonotype. The chain recombines TRBV6-1 with TRBJ2-3; 7 nucleotides match TRBD1. CDR3 size: 17 residues. Germline-derived CDR1 and CDR2 are MNHNS and SASEGT. The V segment lost 5 bases and the J segment 0 bases; nucleotides outside the gene matches: 11. The CDR3, as DNA: TGTGCCAGCAGTAAAGGGACAGTTTTCGTGAGCACAGATACGCAGTATTTT. Encoded protein: CASSKGTVFVSTDTQYF.

The V and J genes are TRBV15 and TRBJ2-7; 9 bases line up with TRBD1. This CDR3 is built from 15 residues. V gave up 3 bases and J gave up 2 bases; unmatched junction bases: 5. Germline CDR1 and CDR2: LNHNV and YYDKDF (reference sequence). As DNA, the CDR3 is TGTGCCACCAGCAGGCGAGGACAGGGGCCCTACGAGCAGTACTTC. Its translation: CATSRRGQGPYEQYF.

This clonotype was seen a handful of times. The chain couples TRBV12-3 or TRBV12-4 to TRBJ1-2; 9 nucleotides match TRBD1. This CDR3 comprises 14 residues. Trimming removed 6 bases from V and 5 bases from J; junction bases left unmatched: 7. CDR3 bases: TGTGCCAGCAGCCGACAGGGGGAAGGGTATGGCTACACCTTC. Protein sequence: CASSRQGEGYGYTF.

The chain joins TRBV10-3 to TRBJ2-3; TRBD2 matches 9 bases. The CDR3 loop spans 13 amino acids. CDR1 is ENHRY, CDR2 SYGVKD, per germline. The V and J ends lost 9 bases and 5 bases, in that order; junction bases with no gene match: 6. For the CDR3, the DNA is TGTGCCATTCGCGGGAGGGTTGAAGATACGCAGTATTTT. Translation gives CAIRGRVEDTQYF.

This chain connects TRBV18 to TRBJ1-3; tentative D call: TRBD1 (6 bases). CDR3 size: 18 residues. Germline CDR1 reads KGHSH; CDR2 reads LQKENI. The V gene lost 3 bases and the J gene lost 0 bases, with 18 bases spanning the gap. The CDR3 region is CASSPTTGMKGSGNTIYF. CDR3 DNA: TGTGCCAGCTCACCCACCACAGGGATGAAAGGCTCTGGAAACACCATATATTTT.

This clonotype was detected a few times. V and J are TRBV3-1 and TRBJ2-1; 13 positions match TRBD2. This CDR3 is 16 amino acids long. V gave up 5 bases and J gave up 5 bases; unmatched junction bases: 6. The germline CDR1 and CDR2 sequences are LGHDT and YNNKEL (reference sequence). CDR3 protein: CASSTGGLAGDNEQFF. The DNA for the CDR3 is TGTGCCAGCAGCACAGGTGGACTAGCGGGAGACAATGAGCAGTTCTTC.

This rearrangement joins TRBV24-1 to TRBJ2-2, with D perhaps matching TRBD2 (6 bases). CDR3 size: 17 residues. Trimming cost V 4 bases and J 2 bases, with 16 bases left between them. Germline V CDR1 and CDR2: KGHDR, SFDVKD. The CDR3 bases are TGTGCCACCAGTGACCCCCCCGGGACTGGTAACACCGGGGAGCTGTTTTTT. This translates into CATSDPPGTGNTGELFF.

The sample holds a few counts of this clonotype. This rearrangement joins TRBV2 to TRBJ1-1; 7 bases map to TRBD1. Germline trimming cut 6 bases from V and 1 base from J; bases unmatched to any gene: 5. CDR3 length: 14 amino acids. Germline CDR1 reads SNHLY; CDR2 reads FYNNEI. The CDR3 region has the DNA TGTGCCAGCAGGAGACAGGGCCCGAACACTGAAGCTTTCTTT. It translates to CASRRQGPNTEAFF.

Written as DNA, the CDR3 is TGTGCCAGCAGTTTCGGGGCCGAGGCTAATCAGCCCCAGCATTTT. It codes for CASSFGAEANQPQHF. This chain uses TRBV12-3 or TRBV12-4 with TRBJ1-5, with D possibly matching TRBD1 (5 bases). The CDR3 sequence is 15 residues long. Trimming shortened V by 3 bases and J by 4 bases, and 13 bases separated the two germline ends.

The genes are TRBV5-1 and TRBJ2-7; 14 nucleotides match TRBD2. After removal of 5 bases from V and 4 bases from J, the junction contained 8 bases not matched to a gene. Germline CDR1 and CDR2: SGHRS and YFSETQ. The CDR3 runs to 16 residues. Written as DNA, the CDR3 is TGCGCCAGCAGTATTGCCGGGACTAGCGGGAGTTACGAGCAGTACTTC. It codes for CASSIAGTSGSYEQYF.

This clonotype was observed a few times. The rearrangement uses TRBV5-1 and TRBJ2-5; D unresolved. The CDR3 length is 16 residues. Trimming left V 0 bases short and J 1 base short, with 13 bases between. CDR1 is SGHRS, CDR2 YFSETQ, per germline. The CDR3 sequence is CASSLGSVLTQETQYF. The CDR3 DNA follows: TGCGCCAGCAGCTTGGGGTCAGTATTGACCCAAGAGACCCAGTACTTC.

This clonotype was seen a handful of times. This rearrangement joins TRBV20-1 to TRBJ2-5; possibly TRBD2 for D (5 bases). CDR3 size: 14 residues. Trimming removed 5 bases from V and 5 bases from J, with 18 bases in between. CDR1 DFQATT and CDR2 SNEGSKA come from the germline V gene (reference sequence). CDR3 sequence: CSALQPPGGETQYF. Here the CDR3 DNA reads TGCAGTGCTCTTCAACCCCCGGGCGGGGAGACCCAGTACTTC.

The chain employs TRBV12-3 or TRBV12-4 and TRBJ2-7; D is perhaps TRBD1 or TRBD2 (5 bases each). This CDR3 has 18 residues. The ends were cut back, 0 bases at V and 2 bases at J, with 20 bases in the middle. In nucleotides, the CDR3 is TGTGCCAGCAGTTTAGCGCTTGGTTGGGGACGGGCGACCTACGAGCAGTACTTC. Amino acids: CASSLALGWGRATYEQYF.

This chain uses TRBV11-2 with TRBJ2-1; 10 bases agree with TRBD2. The CDR3 is 17 residues long. J was trimmed by 5 bases and V by 6 bases; bases with no gene match: 13. Germline-derived CDR1 and CDR2 are SGHAT and FQNNGV. CDR3 coding DNA: TGTGCCAGCAGGACCCAGCGGGGGGGCAATCGGAACAATGAGCAGTTCTTC. Its translation is CASRTQRGGNRNNEQFF.

This clonotype was counted a single time. The genes are TRBV20-1 and TRBJ1-2; the match to TRBD1 covers 9 bases. This CDR3 is built from 14 residues. Germline V gene sequence: CDR1 DFQATT, CDR2 SNEGSKA (reference sequence). V was clipped by 1 base and J by 4 bases; unmatched bases: 4. Written as DNA, the CDR3 is TGCAGTGCTAGAGTAGGGGACAGGGCCTATGGCTACACCTTC. Its translation is CSARVGDRAYGYTF.

This chain connects TRBV27 to TRBJ1-5; possible D gene TRBD1, 5 bases. The CDR3 has 15 residues. In germline, CDR1 is MNHEY, CDR2 SMNVEV (reference sequence). V gave up 1 base and J gave up 6 bases, with 13 bases separating them. As DNA, the CDR3 is TGTGCCAGCAGTTTATTGTCGCAGGGACGTCAGCCCCAGCATTTT. Amino acid sequence: CASSLLSQGRQPQHF.

The CDR3 sequence is CSARGLGQGPRTDTQYF. CDR3 in DNA: TGCAGTGCTAGAGGTTTGGGCCAAGGACCGCGCACAGATACGCAGTATTTT. V usage is TRBV20-1 and J usage is TRBJ2-3; D remains ambiguous. The CDR3 runs 17 residues. CDR1 DFQATT and CDR2 SNEGSKA come from the germline V gene (reference sequence). V shed 1 base and J shed 1 base, with 18 bases lying between them.

There are a few counts of this clonotype. The chain carries TRBV4-1 and TRBJ1-5, with 9 bases identical to TRBD1. Trimming cost V 6 bases and J 2 bases; bases outside gene matches: 14. CDR1 MGHRA and CDR2 YSYEKL come from the germline V gene. The CDR3 is made up of 18 amino acids. DNA for the CDR3: TGCGCCAGCAGTTCTGCGCCGGGACAGGGAAGTGGCAATCAGCCCCAGCATTTT. This sequence encodes CASSSAPGQGSGNQPQHF.

V usage is TRBV25-1 and J usage is TRBJ2-6; D is unresolved. Germline assignment: CDR1 MGHDK and CDR2 SYGVNS. The CDR3 sequence is 14 residues long. The ends were cut back, 3 bases at V and 0 bases at J, with 3 bases in the middle. Written as DNA, the CDR3 is TGTGCCAGCAGTGATGTCTCTGGGGCCAACGTCCTGACTTTC. Translating it yields CASSDVSGANVLTF.

This clonotype was detected many times. The chain has TRBV20-1 and TRBJ2-4; D unclear. CDR3 length equals 15 residues. Trimming took off 5 bases at V and 0 bases at J, with 14 bases between the two ends. CDR1 DFQATT and CDR2 SNEGSKA come from the germline V gene (reference sequence). In nucleotides, the CDR3 is TGCAGTGCTGTACAGAAAATACTAGCCAAAAACATTCAGTACTTC. This translates into CSAVQKILAKNIQYF.

V gene TRBV6-1 combines with J gene TRBJ1-4; 7 bases line up with TRBD1. CDR3 length equals 14 residues. Germline trimming cut 6 bases from V and 6 bases from J; bases unmatched to any gene: 7. CDR1 MNHNS and CDR2 SASEGT come from the germline V gene. The CDR3 coding sequence is TGTGCCAGCAGCGCAGGGGGTCAACATGAAAAACTGTTTTTT. Its protein product is CASSAGGQHEKLFF.

This rearrangement joins TRBV20-1 to TRBJ2-7; TRBD2 matches 14 bases. The CDR3 is made up of 17 amino acids. Germline V gene sequence: CDR1 DFQATT, CDR2 SNEGSKA (reference sequence). V shed 3 bases, J shed 2 bases, and the junction held 9 bases outside the gene matches. DNA of the CDR3: TGCAGTGCTAGCCTTGGACTAGCGGGGGGACTAACCTACGAGCAGTACGTC. As protein: CSASLGLAGGLTYEQYV.

This clonotype was picked up a small number of times. The rearrangement links TRBV7-6 to TRBJ1-5, with no clear D. This CDR3 spans 15 amino acids. With 1 base removed from V and 1 base from J, the gap between germline ends came to 8 bases. Germline lookup yields CDR1 SGHVS and CDR2 FNYEAQ. The CDR3 region is CASSLEGRSNQPQHF. As DNA, the CDR3 is TGTGCCAGCAGCTTAGAGGGCAGGAGCAATCAGCCCCAGCATTTT.